This TCR beta chain was retrieved from a study of PD-L1 blockade in urothelial cancer. In the study overall: After treatment start, blood was analyzed at 3 weeks (second dose) and at 6 weeks.

Described time point: pretreatment peripheral blood. The protocol was immunoSEQ multiplex PCR, while the TCRdb copy is restricted to in-frame clones and leaves out a portion. The repertoire holds fewer than 95,000 clones, with about 83% as singletons. The sequence derives from a man in his 60s with urothelial cancer. Sequences were derived from PBMCs, sampled around atezolizumab (anti-PD-L1) treatment.

The CDR3 DNA reads as TGTGCCTGGAGCCTAGCGTCCCTATTATCTAAGCAAGAGACCCAGTACTTC. It is translated as CAWSLASLLSKQETQYF. The V gene is TRBV30, the J gene TRBJ2-5, with D perhaps matching TRBD2 (6 bases). The CDR3 contains 17 residues. Per germline, CDR1 GTSNPN and CDR2 SVGIG (reference sequence). V was shortened by 3 bases and J by 2 bases, with 22 bases between the two germline ends. The entire variable domain, with the rest obtained from reference TRBV30 and TRBJ2-5, is as follows: SQTIHQWPATLVQPVGSPLSLECTVEGTSNPNLYWYRQAAGRGLQLLFYSVGIGQISSEVPQNLSASRPQDRQFILSSKKLLLSDSGFYLCAWSLASLLSKQETQYFGPGTRLLVL.